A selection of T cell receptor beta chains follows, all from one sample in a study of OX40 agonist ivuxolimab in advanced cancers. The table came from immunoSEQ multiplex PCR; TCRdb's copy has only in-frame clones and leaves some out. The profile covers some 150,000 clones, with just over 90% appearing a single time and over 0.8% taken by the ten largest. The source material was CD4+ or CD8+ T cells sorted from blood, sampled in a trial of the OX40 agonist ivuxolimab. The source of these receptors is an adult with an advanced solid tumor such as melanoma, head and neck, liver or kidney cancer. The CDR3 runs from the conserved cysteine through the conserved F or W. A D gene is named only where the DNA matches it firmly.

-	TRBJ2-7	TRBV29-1	TGCAGCGCTAGCAGTAGAGACGAGCAGTACTTC	CSASSRDEQYF
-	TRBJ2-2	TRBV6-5	TGTGCCAGCGGACGGACGTTTAGGACCGGGGAGCTGTTTTTT	CASGRTFRTGELFF
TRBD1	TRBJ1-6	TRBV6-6	TGTGCCAGCAGGAGACAGGGGGATAATTCACCCCTCCACTTT	CASRRQGDNSPLHF
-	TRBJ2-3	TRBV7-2	TGTGCCAGCAGCTTAGATGGGCGGGGGCCAGATACGCAGTATTTT	CASSLDGRGPDTQYF
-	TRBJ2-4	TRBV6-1	TGTGCCATCAGTGAGTCGGGGGGCTCGGGAAACATTCAGTACTTC	CAISESGGSGNIQYF
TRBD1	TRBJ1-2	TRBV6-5	TGTGCCAGCAGGGACCCTGGGACAGTCTATGGCTACACCTTC	CASRDPGTVYGYTF
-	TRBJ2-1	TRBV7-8	TGTGCCAGCAGCTTAGCGGGCTACTACGACAGCTCCTACAATGAGCAGTTCTTC	CASSLAGYYDSSYNEQFF
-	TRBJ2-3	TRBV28	TGTGCCAGCAGTCTCAAACAGGGAAGCACAGATACGCAGTATTTT	CASSLKQGSTDTQYF
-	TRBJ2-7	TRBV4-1	TGCGCCAGCAGCCAAGGGAGGGCAGTCTACGAGCAGTACTTC	CASSQGRAVYEQYF
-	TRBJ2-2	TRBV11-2	TGTGCCAGCAGCCCTAACGCCGGAGCGAACACCGGGGAGCTGTTTTTT	CASSPNAGANTGELFF
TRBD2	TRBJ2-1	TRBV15	TGTGCCACCAGCAGAGACGGGAGGGCCGATGAGCAGTTCTTC	CATSRDGRADEQFF
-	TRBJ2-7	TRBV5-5	TGTGCCAGCAGCCGAGAAATTTACGAGCAGTACTTC	CASSREIYEQYF
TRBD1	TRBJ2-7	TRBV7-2	TGTGCCAGCGTCCCGTCGGGACAGGGATTTTACGAGCAGTACTTC	CASVPSGQGFYEQYF
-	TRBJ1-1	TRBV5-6	TGTGCCAGCAGCTTGAGTCTGGCCTCGCCGGTTGCTTTCTTT	CASSLSLASPVAFF